A single sample gave rise to the 23 T cell receptor beta chains below, sequenced in a study of T cell responses to AZD1222 COVID-19 vaccine. Using immunoSEQ multiplex PCR, the repertoire was profiled, and TCRdb retains in-frame clones only, with some absent. This sample has roughly 110,000 clones, with around 90% found just once. This material consisted of peripheral blood, taken on day 0 of AZD1222 vaccination. The receptors originated from an adult in good health.

The chain combines TRBV6-6 with TRBJ2-2, with a tentative D call TRBD1 (6 bases). The CDR3 sequence is 15 residues long. Trimming shortened V by 6 bases and J by 3 bases, and 14 bases separated the two germline ends. CDR1 is MNHNY, CDR2 SVGAGI, per germline (reference sequence). The CDR3 sequence: CASRKTGLDTGELFF. The DNA for the CDR3 is TGTGCCAGCAGAAAAACAGGGTTGGACACCGGGGAGCTGTTTTTT.

This clone has only one observation. V and J are TRBV5-4 and TRBJ2-3; tentatively, D is TRBD1 (5 bases). The CDR3 is 15 amino acids. The germline V gene encodes CDR1 SGHNT and CDR2 YYREEE (reference sequence). V was pared by 2 bases and J by 2 bases, with 12 bases between. The CDR3 nucleotides read TGTGCCAGCAGCTTTGGACACCGAACCACAGATACGCAGTATTTT. Protein product: CASSFGHRTTDTQYF. Using reference TRBV5-4 and TRBJ2-3 for the parts outside the CDR3, the full variable domain is ETGVTQSPTHLIKTRGQQVTLRCSSQSGHNTVSWYQQALGQGPQFIFQYYREEENGRGNFPPRFSGLQFPNYSSELNVNALELDDSALYLCASSFGHRTTDTQYFGPGTRLTVL.

The chain uses TRBV6-2 or TRBV6-3 and TRBJ2-2; tentative D call: TRBD1 (5 bases). Trimming left V 4 bases short and J 4 bases short, with 16 bases between. The CDR3 is made up of 16 amino acids. Germline CDR1 is MNHEY and CDR2 is SVGEGT. DNA of the CDR3: TGTGCCAGCAGTTCCCCCGGGCAGGGTTTCACCGGGGAGCTGTTTTTT. Amino acids: CASSSPGQGFTGELFF.

This sequence joins TRBV7-8 and TRBJ1-1; D gene unclear. Germline loops: CDR1 SGHVS, CDR2 FQNEAQ. CDR3 length: 15 residues. V lost 1 base, J lost 2 bases, and 11 bases lay in between. The DNA for the CDR3 is TGTGCCAGCAGCTTAGTACCTACAGAAAACACTGAAGCTTTCTTT. It encodes CASSLVPTENTEAFF.

The V and J genes are TRBV5-1 and TRBJ1-6; 9 positions match TRBD1. V lost 4 bases to trimming and J lost 9 bases; unmatched junction nucleotides: 11. Germline values: CDR1 SGHRS, CDR2 YFSETQ. The CDR3 is 16 residues long. CDR3 sequence reads: CASSLEGTGLGSPLHF. CDR3 coding DNA: TGCGCCAGCAGCCTGGAAGGGACAGGGTTAGGTTCACCCCTCCACTTT.

The chain carries TRBV18 and TRBJ2-5; 7 nucleotides align to TRBD2. Germline loops: CDR1 KGHSH, CDR2 LQKENI. V was clipped by 3 bases and J by 5 bases; unmatched bases: 6. The CDR3 has 14 amino acids. CDR3 DNA: TGTGCCAGCTCACCGGGACTATCAGGGGAGACCCAGTACTTC. Protein product: CASSPGLSGETQYF.

The CDR3 bases are TGCAGTGCTAGTTCACAGACTAATGAAAAACTGTTTTTT. This translates into CSASSQTNEKLFF. The V gene is TRBV20-1, the J gene TRBJ1-4; D unresolved. Trimming removed 3 bases from V and 2 bases from J, with 7 bases in between. Germline V lookup: CDR1 DFQATT, CDR2 SNEGSKA (reference sequence). The CDR3 sequence is 13 residues long.

The rearrangement uses TRBV9 and TRBJ2-5; D is unresolved. CDR1 and CDR2 (germline): SGDLS, YYNGEE. The V gene lost 0 bases and the J gene lost 4 bases, with 10 bases spanning the gap. This CDR3 is built from 14 residues. Here the CDR3 DNA reads TGTGCCAGCAGCGTAGAAGTAGCTGGAGAGACCCAGTACTTC. This translates into CASSVEVAGETQYF.

V usage is TRBV5-1 and J usage is TRBJ2-1, with D maybe TRBD1 (5 bases). The V gene lost 5 bases and the J gene lost 4 bases, with 10 bases spanning the gap. The germline V gene encodes CDR1 SGHRS and CDR2 YFSETQ. The length of the CDR3 is 13 residues. The CDR3 DNA sequence: TGCGCCAGCAGTAGGGGCCAATACAATGAGCAGTTCTTC. Its protein is CASSRGQYNEQFF.

This chain joins TRBV29-1 and TRBJ1-1; D remains unclear. From germline, CDR1 is SQVTM and CDR2 ANQGSEA. This CDR3 is built from 13 residues. Trimming cost V 6 bases and J 11 bases, with 22 bases left between them. CDR3 in amino acids: CSVRPSRDPGAFF. The CDR3 DNA follows: TGCAGCGTCCGACCTTCTCGGGATCCGGGGGCTTTCTTT.

The chain links TRBV4-3 to TRBJ1-1; D remains ambiguous. Germline values: CDR1 LGHNA, CDR2 YSLEER. CDR3 length: 13 residues. Trimming removed 4 bases at V and 7 bases at J, with 13 bases between. The CDR3 protein is CASSRIAKGEAFF. The DNA of the CDR3 is TGCGCCAGCAGCCGAATAGCCAAGGGTGAAGCTTTCTTT.

V is TRBV6-2 or TRBV6-3 and J is TRBJ2-1; TRBD2 aligns across 9 bases. V trimming: 4 bases; J trimming: 8 bases; junction bases outside the gene matches: 18. CDR1 MNHEY and CDR2 SVGEGT come from the germline V gene. The CDR3 is made up of 18 amino acids. CDR3 DNA: TGTGCCAGCAGTTGGGATTTGATTAGCGGGAGAACCGAGCATGAGCAGTTCTTC. Its protein product is CASSWDLISGRTEHEQFF.

The genes are TRBV15 and TRBJ2-7; D perhaps matches TRBD2 (5 bases). V was shortened by 5 bases and J by 6 bases, with 20 bases between the two germline ends. This CDR3 spans 15 amino acids. The germline CDR1 and CDR2 sequences are LNHNV and YYDKDF (reference sequence). CDR3 loop: CATSGSERRTGEQYF. CDR3 in DNA: TGTGCCACCAGCGGAAGTGAGCGGAGGACTGGCGAGCAGTACTTC.

Regarding this clone: The junction departs from the called germline gene at one end, perhaps through a read error. This chain joins TRBV30 and TRBJ2-7; no clear D. CDR1 and CDR2 from the germline V gene are GTSNPN and SVGIG (reference sequence). This CDR3 has 12 residues. The CDR3 DNA reads TGTGCCTGGAGTGTACATGACACGCCTGGTCTATTC. Protein product: CAWSVHDTPGLF.

The table lists this clone with a few counts. The chain joins TRBV5-1 to TRBJ2-1; D gene unclear. Germline CDR1 reads SGHRS; CDR2 reads YFSETQ. This CDR3 is built from 14 residues. V dropped 4 bases and J dropped 10 bases, with 18 bases sitting between them. CDR3 nucleotides: TGCGCCAGCAGCCCCGAGGCATGGGGTCGCGAGCAGTTCTTC. As protein: CASSPEAWGREQFF. Supplemented by reference TRBV5-1 and TRBJ2-1, the full variable domain reads KAGVTQTPRYLIKTRGQQVTLSCSPISGHRSVSWYQQTPGQGLQFLFEYFSETQRNKGNFPGRFSGRQFSNSRSEMNVSTLELGDSALYLCASSPEAWGREQFFGPGTRLTVL.

The chain has TRBV6-5 and TRBJ1-4; D might be TRBD1 (5 bases). Trimming took off 8 bases at V and 10 bases at J, with 17 bases between the two ends. The CDR3 totals 13 residues. The germline CDR1 and CDR2 sequences are MNHEY and SVGAGI. CDR3 amino acids: CASRGTGERKLFF. The CDR3 DNA sequence: TGTGCCAGCCGAGGGACGGGGGAGAGAAAACTGTTTTTT.

The genes are TRBV5-1 and TRBJ1-4, with 7 bases aligning to TRBD1. CDR3 length equals 16 residues. Germline CDR1 reads SGHRS; CDR2 reads YFSETQ. Trimming removed 4 bases from V and 5 bases from J; junction bases left unmatched: 11. The CDR3, as DNA: TGCGCCAGCAGCCATAGAAAGGGACAGAGAAATGAAAAACTGTTTTTT. Translation: CASSHRKGQRNEKLFF. The entire variable domain, with the rest obtained from reference TRBV5-1 and TRBJ1-4, is as follows: KAGVTQTPRYLIKTRGQQVTLSCSPISGHRSVSWYQQTPGQGLQFLFEYFSETQRNKGNFPGRFSGRQFSNSRSEMNVSTLELGDSALYLCASSHRKGQRNEKLFFGSGTQLSVL.

The V gene is TRBV19, the J gene TRBJ1-3, with 12 bases identical to TRBD1. The junction had 12 bases not matched to a gene; V was cut back by 3 bases and J by 0 bases. The CDR3 contains 20 residues. Germline values: CDR1 LNHDA, CDR2 SQIVND (reference sequence). The chain's CDR3 is CASSILPGQGALSSGNTIYF. The CDR3 DNA reads as TGTGCCAGTAGTATTCTTCCGGGACAGGGGGCCCTCAGCTCTGGAAACACCATATATTTT.

This chain connects TRBV6-2 or TRBV6-3 to TRBJ2-3; D remains ambiguous. The ends were cut back, 4 bases at V and 3 bases at J, with 5 bases in the middle. The CDR3 runs 12 residues. The germline gives CDR1 MNHEY, CDR2 SVGEGT. The CDR3 protein is CASSLTTDTQYF. Written as DNA, the CDR3 is TGTGCCAGCAGTTTAACGACAGATACGCAGTATTTT.

The rearrangement joins TRBV11-2 to TRBJ1-1, with D uncertain. Germline CDR1 and CDR2: SGHAT and FQNNGV. This CDR3 has 14 residues. V was clipped by 0 bases and J by 3 bases, with 8 bases between them. CDR3 residues: CASSLDFGDTEAFF. The CDR3 region has the DNA TGTGCCAGCAGCTTAGATTTCGGCGACACTGAAGCTTTCTTT.

CDR3 nucleotide sequence: TGTGCCAGCAGTTTCACAGTGGGCAATTCACCCCTCCACTTT. Residues: CASSFTVGNSPLHF. The chain joins TRBV6-5 to TRBJ1-6; D remains ambiguous. V lost 4 bases to trimming and J lost 7 bases, with 11 bases between them. CDR1 is MNHEY and CDR2 is SVGAGI in the germline V gene. The CDR3 is made up of 14 amino acids.

This clone showed up just a few times. The V and J genes are TRBV6-6 and TRBJ1-2; 7 bases are a match to TRBD1. V dropped 0 bases and J dropped 7; count of bases not matched to a gene: 8. The CDR3 spans 15 residues. Germline V CDR1 and CDR2: MNHNY, SVGAGI (reference sequence). Written as DNA, the CDR3 is TGTGCCAGCAGTTACTCGTGGACAGGAGGCAGTGGCTACACCTTC. Translation: CASSYSWTGGSGYTF.

This clone was picked up one time. The rearrangement links TRBV19 to TRBJ2-1, with D maybe TRBD2 (6 bases). Germline-derived CDR1 and CDR2 are LNHDA and SQIVND (reference sequence). V lost 4 bases and J lost 6, with 7 bases in between. This CDR3 spans 12 amino acids. CDR3 coding DNA: TGTGCCAGTAGTAAGGGACTCAATGAGCAGTTCTTC. Translation gives CASSKGLNEQFF. Drawing the rest from reference TRBV19 and TRBJ2-1, the complete variable domain is DGGITQSPKYLFRKEGQNVTLSCEQNLNHDAMYWYRQDPGQGLRLIYYSQIVNDFQKGDIAEGYSVSREKKESFPLTVTSAQKNPTAFYLCASSKGLNEQFFGPGTRLTVL.